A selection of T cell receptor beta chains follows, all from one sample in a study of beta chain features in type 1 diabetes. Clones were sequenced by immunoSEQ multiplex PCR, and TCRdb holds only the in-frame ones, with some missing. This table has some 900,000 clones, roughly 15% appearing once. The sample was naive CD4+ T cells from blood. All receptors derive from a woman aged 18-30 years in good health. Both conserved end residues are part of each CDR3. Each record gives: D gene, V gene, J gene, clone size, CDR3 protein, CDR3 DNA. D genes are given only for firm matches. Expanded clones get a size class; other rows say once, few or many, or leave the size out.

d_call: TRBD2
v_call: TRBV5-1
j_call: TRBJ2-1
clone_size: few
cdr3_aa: CASSLYLAVAGISYNEQFF
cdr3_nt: TGCGCCAGCAGCTTGTATCTGGCGGTAGCGGGAATTTCCTACAATGAGCAGTTCTTC

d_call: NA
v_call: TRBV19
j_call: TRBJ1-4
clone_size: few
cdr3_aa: CASSTDLNEKLFF
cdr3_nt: TGTGCCAGTAGTACGGACCTTAATGAAAAACTGTTTTTT

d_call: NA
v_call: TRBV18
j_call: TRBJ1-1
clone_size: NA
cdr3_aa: CASSFFPNTEAFF
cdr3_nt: TGTGCCAGCTCATTTTTCCCGAACACTGAAGCTTTCTTT

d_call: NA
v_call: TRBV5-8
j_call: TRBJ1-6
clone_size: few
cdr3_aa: CASSLQTGGYNSPLHF
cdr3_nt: TGTGCCAGCAGCTTGCAGACGGGAGGGTATAATTCACCCCTCCACTTT

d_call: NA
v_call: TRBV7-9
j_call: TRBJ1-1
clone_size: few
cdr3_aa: CASSSLTVETEAFF
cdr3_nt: TGTGCCAGCAGCTCACTGACAGTAGAAACTGAAGCTTTCTTT

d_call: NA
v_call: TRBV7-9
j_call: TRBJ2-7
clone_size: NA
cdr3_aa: CASSLEQGTGSYEQYF
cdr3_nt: TGTGCCAGCAGCTTAGAACAGGGTACGGGTTCGTACGAGCAGTACTTC

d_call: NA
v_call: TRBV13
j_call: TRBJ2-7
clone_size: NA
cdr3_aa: CASSFGQQYEQYF
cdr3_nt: TGTGCCAGCAGCTTCGGACAGCAGTACGAGCAGTACTTC

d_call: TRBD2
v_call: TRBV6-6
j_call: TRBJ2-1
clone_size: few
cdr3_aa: CASRSRGGYNEQFF
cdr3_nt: TGTGCCAGCAGGTCCCGGGGGGGGTACAATGAGCAGTTCTTC

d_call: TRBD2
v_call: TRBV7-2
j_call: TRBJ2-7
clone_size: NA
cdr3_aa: CASSRLAGASYEQYF
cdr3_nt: TGTGCCAGCAGCCGACTAGCGGGAGCCTCCTACGAGCAGTACTTC

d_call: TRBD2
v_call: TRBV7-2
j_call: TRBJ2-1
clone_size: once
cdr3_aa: CASSRSLADKNYEQFF
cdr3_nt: TGTGCCAGCAGCCGTTCTCTAGCGGATAAAAACTATGAGCAGTTCTTC

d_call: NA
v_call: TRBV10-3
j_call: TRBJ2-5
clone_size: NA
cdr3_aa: CAISERETQYF
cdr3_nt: TGTGCCATCAGTGAGAGAGAGACCCAGTACTTC

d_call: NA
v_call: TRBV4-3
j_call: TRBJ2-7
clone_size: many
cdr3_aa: CASSQGLVVSEQYF
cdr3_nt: TGCGCCAGCAGCCAAGGCCTGGTGGTCTCCGAGCAGTACTTC

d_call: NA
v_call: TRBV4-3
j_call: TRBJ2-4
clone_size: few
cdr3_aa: CASSQSAKNIQYF
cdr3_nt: TGCGCCAGCAGCCAATCAGCCAAAAACATTCAGTACTTC

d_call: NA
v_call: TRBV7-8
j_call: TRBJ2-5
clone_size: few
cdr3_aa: CASSRTQGNIQETQYF
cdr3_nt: TGTGCCAGCAGCCGAACCCAGGGCAACATCCAAGAGACCCAGTACTTC

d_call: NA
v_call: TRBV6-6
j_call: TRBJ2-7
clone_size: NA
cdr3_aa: CASTHPGQIYEQYF
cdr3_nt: TGTGCCAGCACCCACCCAGGACAGATCTACGAGCAGTACTTC

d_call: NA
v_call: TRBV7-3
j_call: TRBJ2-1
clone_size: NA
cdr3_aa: CASSYSPYNEQFF
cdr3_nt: TGTGCCAGCAGCTATAGCCCTTACAATGAGCAGTTCTTC

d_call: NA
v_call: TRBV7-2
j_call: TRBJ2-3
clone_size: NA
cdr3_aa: CASSLGQDTDTQYF
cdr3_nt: TGTGCCAGCAGCTTAGGGCAGGACACAGATACGCAGTATTTT

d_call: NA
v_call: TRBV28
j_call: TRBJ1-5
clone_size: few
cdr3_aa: CASRLTTQPQHF
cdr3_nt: TGTGCCAGCAGGCTCACGACTCAGCCCCAGCATTTT

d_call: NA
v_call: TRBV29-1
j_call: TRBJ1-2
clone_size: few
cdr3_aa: CSVEGSWGISYGYTF
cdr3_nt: TGCAGCGTTGAAGGGAGCTGGGGAATATCCTATGGCTACACCTTC

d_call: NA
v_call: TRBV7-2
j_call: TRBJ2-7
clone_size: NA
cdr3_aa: CASSLSYRAWGEQYF
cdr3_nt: TGTGCCAGCAGCTTAAGTTACAGGGCATGGGGCGAGCAGTACTTC

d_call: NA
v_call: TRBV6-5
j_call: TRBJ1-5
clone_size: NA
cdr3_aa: CASRPQVNQPQHF
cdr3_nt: TGTGCCAGCAGGCCCCAGGTGAATCAGCCCCAGCATTTT

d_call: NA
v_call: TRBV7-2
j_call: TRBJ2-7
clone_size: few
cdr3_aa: CASSLVGVASKVFYEQYF
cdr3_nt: TGTGCCAGCAGCTTAGTGGGGGTAGCATCGAAGGTTTTTTACGAGCAGTACTTC

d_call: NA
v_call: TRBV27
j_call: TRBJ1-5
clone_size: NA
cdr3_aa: CASIVKVFGNQPQHF
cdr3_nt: TGTGCCAGTATCGTAAAGGTTTTTGGCAATCAGCCCCAGCATTTT

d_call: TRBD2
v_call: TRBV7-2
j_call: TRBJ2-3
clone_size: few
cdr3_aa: CASSLTSGRSSTDTQYF
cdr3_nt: TGTGCCAGCAGCTTGACTAGCGGGAGGAGTAGCACAGATACGCAGTATTTT

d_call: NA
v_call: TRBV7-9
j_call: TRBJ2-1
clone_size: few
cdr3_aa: CASSASRLERVVNEQFF
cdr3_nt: TGTGCCAGCAGCGCCTCTCGGTTGGAGCGGGTAGTGAATGAGCAGTTCTTC

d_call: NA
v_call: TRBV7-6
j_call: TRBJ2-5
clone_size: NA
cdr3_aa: CASSPPQFSRRETQYF
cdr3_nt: TGTGCCAGCAGCCCACCCCAATTTTCGCGGCGGGAGACCCAGTACTTC

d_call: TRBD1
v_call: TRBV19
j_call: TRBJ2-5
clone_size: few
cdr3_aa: CASSMTGAGEETQYF
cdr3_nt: TGTGCCAGTAGTATGACAGGGGCAGGGGAAGAGACCCAGTACTTC

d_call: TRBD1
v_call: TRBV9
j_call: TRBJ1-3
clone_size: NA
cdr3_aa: CASSVVGDRKGNTIYF
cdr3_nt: TGTGCCAGCAGCGTAGTGGGGGACAGAAAAGGAAACACCATATATTTT

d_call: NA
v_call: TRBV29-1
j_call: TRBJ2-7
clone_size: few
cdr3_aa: CSVGRTPYEQYF
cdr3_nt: TGCAGCGTCGGCAGGACCCCCTACGAGCAGTACTTC

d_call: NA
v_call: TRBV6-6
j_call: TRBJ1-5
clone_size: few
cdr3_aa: CAGRSDSNQPQHF
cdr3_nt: TGTGCCGGCAGGTCCGATAGCAATCAGCCCCAGCATTTT

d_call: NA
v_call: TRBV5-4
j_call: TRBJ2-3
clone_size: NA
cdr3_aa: CASSISRSSTDTQYF
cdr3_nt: TGTGCCAGCAGCATTAGCAGATCTAGCACAGATACGCAGTATTTT

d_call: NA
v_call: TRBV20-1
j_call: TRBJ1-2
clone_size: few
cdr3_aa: CSGSEGYGYTF
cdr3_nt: TGCAGTGGATCTGAAGGATATGGCTACACCTTC

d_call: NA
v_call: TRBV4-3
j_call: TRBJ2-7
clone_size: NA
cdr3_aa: CASSQDGAVGGYEQYF
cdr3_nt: TGCGCCAGCAGCCAAGATGGGGCGGTGGGGGGCTACGAGCAGTACTTC

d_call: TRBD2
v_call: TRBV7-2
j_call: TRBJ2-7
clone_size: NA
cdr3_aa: CASSNLAGLVFEQYF
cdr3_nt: TGTGCCAGCAGCAACCTAGCAGGACTAGTATTCGAGCAGTACTTC

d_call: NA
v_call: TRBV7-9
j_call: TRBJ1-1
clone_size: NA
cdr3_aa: CASSFGTVTEAFF
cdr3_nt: TGTGCCAGCAGCTTCGGGACGGTGACTGAAGCTTTCTTT

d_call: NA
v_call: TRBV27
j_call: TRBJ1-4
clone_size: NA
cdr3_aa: CASRRQSNEKLFF
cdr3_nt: TGTGCCAGCAGACGACAGAGTAATGAAAAACTGTTTTTT

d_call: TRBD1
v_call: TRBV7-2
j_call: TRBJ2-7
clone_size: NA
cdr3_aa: CASSLGGGQGTYEQYF
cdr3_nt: TGTGCCAGCAGCTTGGGAGGCGGACAGGGGACGTACGAGCAGTACTTC

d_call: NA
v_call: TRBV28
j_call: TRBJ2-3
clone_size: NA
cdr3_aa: CASSFRGATTDTQYF
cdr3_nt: TGTGCCAGCAGTTTCAGGGGGGCGACCACAGATACGCAGTATTTT

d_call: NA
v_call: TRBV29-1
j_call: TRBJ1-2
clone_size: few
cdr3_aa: CSGKLQGSFYGYTF
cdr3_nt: TGCAGCGGCAAACTCCAGGGGTCATTCTATGGCTACACCTTC

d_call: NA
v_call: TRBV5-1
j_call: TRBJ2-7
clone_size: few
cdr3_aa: CASSRDFSPPYEQYF
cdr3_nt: TGCGCCAGCAGCAGGGATTTCTCTCCGCCCTACGAGCAGTACTTC

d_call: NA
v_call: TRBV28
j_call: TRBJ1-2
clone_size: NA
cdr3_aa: CASSFVSYGYTF
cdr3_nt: TGTGCCAGCAGTTTTGTGAGCTATGGCTACACCTTC

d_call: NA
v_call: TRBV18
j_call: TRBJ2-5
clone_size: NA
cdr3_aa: CASSPRSDTPETQYF
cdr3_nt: TGTGCCAGCTCACCACGGAGTGATACCCCAGAGACCCAGTACTTC

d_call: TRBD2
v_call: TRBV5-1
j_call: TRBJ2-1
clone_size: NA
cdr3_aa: CASSLESSGAGEQFF
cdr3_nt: TGCGCCAGCAGCTTGGAGTCTAGCGGCGCGGGTGAGCAGTTCTTC

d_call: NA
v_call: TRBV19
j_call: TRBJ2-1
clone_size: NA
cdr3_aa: CASSIKGSGRRDEQFF
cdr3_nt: TGTGCCAGTAGTATCAAGGGGAGTGGACGCCGCGATGAGCAGTTCTTC

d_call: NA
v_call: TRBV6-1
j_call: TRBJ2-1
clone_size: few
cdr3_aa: CASSVGLNHRQFF
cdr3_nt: TGTGCCAGCAGTGTCGGCCTCAATCATCGGCAGTTCTTC

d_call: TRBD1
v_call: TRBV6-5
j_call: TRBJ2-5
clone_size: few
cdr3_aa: CASSYSDRRETQYF
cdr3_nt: TGTGCCAGCAGTTACTCGGACAGGAGAGAGACCCAGTACTTC

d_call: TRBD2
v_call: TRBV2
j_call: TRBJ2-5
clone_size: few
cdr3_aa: CASRSSGNQETQYF
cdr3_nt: TGTGCCAGCAGATCTAGCGGGAACCAAGAGACCCAGTACTTC

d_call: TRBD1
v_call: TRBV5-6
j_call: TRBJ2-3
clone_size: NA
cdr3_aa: CASSATGAEDTQYF
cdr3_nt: TGTGCCAGCAGCGCCACAGGGGCCGAAGATACGCAGTATTTT

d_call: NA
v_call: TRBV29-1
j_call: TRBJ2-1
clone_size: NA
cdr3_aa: CSATMAGQFF
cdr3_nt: TGCAGCGCTACGATGGCAGGGCAGTTCTTC

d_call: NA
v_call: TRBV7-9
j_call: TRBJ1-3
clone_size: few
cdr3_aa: CASSARGVATIYF
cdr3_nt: TGTGCCAGCAGCGCCCGAGGGGTAGCCACCATATATTTT

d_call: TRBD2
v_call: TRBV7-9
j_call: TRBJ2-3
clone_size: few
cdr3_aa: CASSPRTSGRRSDTQYF
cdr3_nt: TGTGCCAGCAGCCCAAGGACTAGCGGGAGAAGATCGGATACGCAGTATTTT

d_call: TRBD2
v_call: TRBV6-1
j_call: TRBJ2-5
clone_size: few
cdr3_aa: CASKTSGGQETQYF
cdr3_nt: TGTGCCAGCAAGACTAGCGGGGGCCAAGAGACCCAGTACTTC

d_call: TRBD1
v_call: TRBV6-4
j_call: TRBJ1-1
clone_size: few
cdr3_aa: CASSDSRDRLIF
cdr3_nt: TGTGCCAGCAGTGACTCCCGGGACAGGTTGATCTTT